This T cell receptor beta chain derives from a study of blood T cell repertoires in COVID-19. Per the authors' pipeline: Counts of nucleated cells, estimated from reference gene primer amplification, were obtained. The protocol was immunoSEQ multiplex PCR, while the TCRdb copy is restricted to in-frame clones and leaves out a portion. The V and J calls and clone size come from that table; D and trimming were worked out from the DNA. The profile shows a few hundred thousand clones, 91% of them singletons. This TCR derives from a person aged 18 to 29 with COVID-19, enrolled during active disease. Sequenced: peripheral blood.

The DNA of the CDR3 is TGTGCCAGTAGTATAGGGCCAGCGGGGAACTCCTACGAGCAGTACTTC. Translating it yields CASSIGPAGNSYEQYF. The chain combines TRBV19 with TRBJ2-7; TRBD2 agrees at 7 bases. Trimming cost V 1 base and J 0 bases; bases outside gene matches: 6. The CDR3 is 16 residues long. Germline V gives CDR1 LNHDA, CDR2 SQIVND (reference sequence).